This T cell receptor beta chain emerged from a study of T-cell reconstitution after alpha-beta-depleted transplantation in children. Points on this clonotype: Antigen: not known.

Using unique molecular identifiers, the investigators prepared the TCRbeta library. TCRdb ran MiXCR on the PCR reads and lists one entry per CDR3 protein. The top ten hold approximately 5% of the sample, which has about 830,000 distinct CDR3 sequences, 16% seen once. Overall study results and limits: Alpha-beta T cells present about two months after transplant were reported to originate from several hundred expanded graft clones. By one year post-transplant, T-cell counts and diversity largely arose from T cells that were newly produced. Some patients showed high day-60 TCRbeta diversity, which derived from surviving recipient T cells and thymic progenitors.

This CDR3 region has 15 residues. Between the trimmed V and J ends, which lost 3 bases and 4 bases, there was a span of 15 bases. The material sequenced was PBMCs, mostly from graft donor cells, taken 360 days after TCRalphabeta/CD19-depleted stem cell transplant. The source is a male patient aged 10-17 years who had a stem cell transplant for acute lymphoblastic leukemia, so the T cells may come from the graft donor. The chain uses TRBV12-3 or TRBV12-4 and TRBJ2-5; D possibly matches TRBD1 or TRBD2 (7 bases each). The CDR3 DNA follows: TGTGCCAGCAGTTTGGGGCAGGGGGAGGGAGAGACCCAGTACTTC. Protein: CASSLGQGEGETQYF.